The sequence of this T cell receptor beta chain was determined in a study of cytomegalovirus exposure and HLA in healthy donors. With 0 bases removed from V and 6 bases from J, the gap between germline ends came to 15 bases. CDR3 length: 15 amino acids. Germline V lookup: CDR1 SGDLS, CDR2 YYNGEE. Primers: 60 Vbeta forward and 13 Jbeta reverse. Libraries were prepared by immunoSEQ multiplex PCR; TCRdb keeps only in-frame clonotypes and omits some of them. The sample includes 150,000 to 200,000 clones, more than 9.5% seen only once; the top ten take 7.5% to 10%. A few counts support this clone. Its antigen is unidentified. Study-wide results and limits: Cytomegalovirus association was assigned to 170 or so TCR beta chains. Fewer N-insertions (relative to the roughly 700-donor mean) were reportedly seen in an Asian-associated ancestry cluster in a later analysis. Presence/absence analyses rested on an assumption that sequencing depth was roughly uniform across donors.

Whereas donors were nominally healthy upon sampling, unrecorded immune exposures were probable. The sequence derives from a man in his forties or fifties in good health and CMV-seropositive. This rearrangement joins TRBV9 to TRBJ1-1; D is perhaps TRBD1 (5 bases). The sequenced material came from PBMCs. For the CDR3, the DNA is TGTGCCAGCAGCGTAGGTCCCAGGGTAGGTGCTGAAGCTTTCTTT. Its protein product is CASSVGPRVGAEAFF.